One and the same sample provided the 13 T cell receptor beta chains below, sequenced in a study of control samples from healthy donors and cancer patients. Sequencing used immunoSEQ multiplex PCR; TCRdb keeps in-frame clones, though not all of them. The sample shows 60,000 to 75,000 clones, around 82% of them seen only once. Sequenced material: blood. The receptors were sampled from a man aged 45-65 years in good health.

This chain links TRBV7-2 with TRBJ1-5; TRBD1 is a possible D gene (6 bases). Germline V lookup: CDR1 SGHTA, CDR2 FQGNSA. V lost 1 base and J 8 bases, leaving 9 bases between the germline ends. The length of the CDR3 is 13 residues. In nucleotides, the CDR3 is TGTGCCAGCAGCTTAGAAAGGGGGAAGCCCCAGCATTTT. Protein product: CASSLERGKPQHF.

This chain connects TRBV19 to TRBJ2-7; TRBD1 matches 9 bases. Trimming took 3 bases from V and 1 from J; bases not matched to a gene: 1. This CDR3 has 14 residues. Germline CDR1 is LNHDA and CDR2 is SQIVND (reference sequence). The CDR3 sequence is CASSIGQGSYEQYF. CDR3 nucleotide sequence: TGTGCCAGTAGTATCGGACAGGGGTCCTACGAGCAGTACTTC.

The chain combines TRBV24-1 with TRBJ2-1; 10 nucleotides agree with TRBD1. Germline CDR1 reads KGHDR; CDR2 reads SFDVKD. The V segment lost 4 bases and the J segment 10 bases; nucleotides outside the gene matches: 6. The CDR3 is 14 amino acids. This chain's CDR3 is CATSEDRGIYEQFF. CDR3 nucleotide sequence: TGTGCCACCAGTGAGGACAGGGGGATCTACGAGCAGTTCTTC.

V gene TRBV10-3 combines with J gene TRBJ1-2, with 7 bases lining up with TRBD1. Germline trimming cut 6 bases from V and 8 bases from J; bases unmatched to any gene: 9. This CDR3 has 13 amino acids. The germline V gene has CDR1 ENHRY and CDR2 SYGVKD. CDR3: CAIRGEGAAGYTF. CDR3 in DNA: TGTGCCATCAGAGGGGAGGGGGCTGCGGGCTACACCTTC.

This clone was seen only a few times. This sequence joins TRBV5-6 and TRBJ1-6; perhaps TRBD1 as D (6 bases). Trimming stripped 0 bases from V and 7 bases from J, with 8 bases between. Germline assignment: CDR1 SGHDT and CDR2 YYEEEE. The CDR3 covers 14 residues. The CDR3 bases are TGTGCCAGCAGCTTGGCCCAGGGGAATTCACCCCTCCACTTT. It encodes CASSLAQGNSPLHF.

The rearrangement joins TRBV28 to TRBJ1-3, with D unclear. Trimming removed 4 bases from V and 0 bases from J, with 10 bases in between. Germline values: CDR1 MDHEN, CDR2 SYDVKM. The CDR3 contains 15 residues. The CDR3 loop is CASSSDTSSGNTIYF. The CDR3 nucleotides are TGTGCCAGCAGTTCAGACACCAGCTCTGGAAACACCATATATTTT.

V and J are TRBV3-1 (or the pseudogene TRBV3-2) and TRBJ1-2; 7 bases agree with TRBD1. This CDR3 contains 13 residues. V was pared by 5 bases and J by 6 bases, with 6 bases of the junction left unmatched. Per the germline V gene, CDR1 is LGHDT and CDR2 is YNNKEL (reference sequence). The CDR3 DNA reads as TGTGCCAGCAGCTCGGGACAGCGAGATGGCTACACCTTC. Translating it yields CASSSGQRDGYTF.

The rearrangement joins TRBV6-5 to TRBJ1-1; 7 positions agree with TRBD1. Germline-derived CDR1 and CDR2 are MNHEY and SVGAGI. This CDR3 has 12 amino acids. J was trimmed by 10 bases and V by 6 bases; bases with no gene match: 8. As DNA, the CDR3 is TGTGCCAGCAGCTGGAGTTCAGGGGGAGCTTTCTTT. Protein sequence: CASSWSSGGAFF.

V usage is TRBV5-1 and J usage is TRBJ1-2, with TRBD1 identical over 9 bases. The CDR3 length is 13 residues. From germline, CDR1 is SGHRS and CDR2 YFSETQ. The V segment lost 3 bases and the J segment 7 bases; nucleotides outside the gene matches: 4. The CDR3 sequence is CASSSGQGGGYTF. The CDR3 DNA follows: TGCGCCAGCAGCTCGGGACAGGGTGGTGGCTACACCTTC.

The CDR3 is CASSLGGAYGYTF. CDR3 sequence (DNA): TGTGCCAGCAGCCTTGGGGGCGCCTATGGCTACACCTTC. This chain connects TRBV7-3 to TRBJ1-2; D possibly corresponds to TRBD1 (6 bases). The CDR3 runs 13 residues. In germline, CDR1 is SGHTA, CDR2 FQGTGA. Between the trimmed V and J ends, which lost 5 bases and 4 bases, there was a span of 11 bases.

This chain connects TRBV14 to TRBJ1-2, with a possible D match to TRBD1 (5 bases). The V gene's germline CDR1 is SGHDN and CDR2 FVKESK. V was shortened by 0 bases and J by 3 bases, with 8 bases between the two germline ends. The CDR3 is 14 residues long. CDR3 amino acids: CASSQDRAHYGYTF. The CDR3 DNA reads as TGTGCCAGCAGCCAAGACAGGGCTCACTATGGCTACACCTTC.

The chain employs TRBV7-2 and TRBJ1-3; D remains ambiguous. There are 14 residues in the CDR3. CDR1 is SGHTA, CDR2 FQGNSA, per germline. V lost 1 base to trimming and J lost 8 bases, with 12 bases between them. The CDR3 sequence: CASSLEAGRDTIYF. CDR3 in DNA: TGTGCCAGCAGCTTAGAGGCTGGGAGGGACACCATATATTTT.

In its sample, this clone was seen once. The sample has other DNA sequences that encode this CDR3 too. The chain joins TRBV19 to TRBJ2-3; D is uncertain. Per the germline V gene, CDR1 is LNHDA and CDR2 is SQIVND (reference sequence). V lost 6 bases and J lost 6, with 10 bases in between. This CDR3 has 12 residues. CDR3 DNA: TGTGCCAGTAGACTAAGTGGGGATACGCAGTATTTT. Residues: CASRLSGDTQYF.